This T cell receptor beta chain was sequenced in a study of shared clonotypes between healthy human individuals. Study-wide results and limits: Naive subsets generally exceeded memory subsets in estimated richness.

Germline-derived CDR1 and CDR2 are SGHTA and FQGNSA. V lost 5 bases and J lost 5; bases outside the gene matches: 8. The CDR3 runs 14 residues. About this clone: Its antigen remains unknown.

Using immunoSEQ multiplex PCR, the repertoire was profiled, and TCRdb retains in-frame clones only, with some absent. The sample has roughly 2,500,000 clones; 93% are singletons. The material sequenced was naive CD4+ T cells from PBMCs. The subset: CD45RA+ positively selected. V and J are TRBV7-2 and TRBJ1-2; 7 positions agree with TRBD1. This clonotype was sampled from a man younger than 35 in good health. Some clones in this sample may be carry-over from other donors' samples. CDR3 coding DNA: TGTGCCAGCAGCGTCACCGGGACAGCATATGGCTACACCTTC. As protein: CASSVTGTAYGYTF.